The 17 T cell receptor beta chains presented below share a single source sample, sequenced in a study of cytomegalovirus exposure and HLA in healthy donors. Vbeta (60) and Jbeta (13) primers were used in the PCR. Produced via immunoSEQ multiplex PCR; TCRdb's table is partial and in-frame only. Of about 100,000 clones listed, 65% to 90% are singletons. The specimen sequenced was PBMCs. The receptor set was obtained from a woman younger than 30 in good health and CMV-seronegative.

For this clone: Other DNA sequences in this specimen translate into the identical CDR3. The chain employs TRBV6-4 and TRBJ2-3; D is possibly TRBD2 (5 bases). The CDR3 has 15 amino acids. CDR1 and CDR2 from the germline V gene are MRHNA and SNTAGT. Trimming left V 5 bases short and J 1 base short, with 13 bases between. The CDR3 region has the DNA TGTGCCAGCAGTCCCGAGTCCGGGGGCACAGATACGCAGTATTTT. Its translation: CASSPESGGTDTQYF.

The chain is built from TRBV4-3 and TRBJ1-3; D gene uncertain. Trimming pared 4 bases from V and 0 bases from J, leaving 13 bases between. The CDR3 is 16 residues long. Germline values: CDR1 LGHNA, CDR2 YSLEER. In DNA, the CDR3 is TGCGCCAGCAGCCTCCTACGCGGCCTCTCTGGAAACACCATATATTTT. Translation: CASSLLRGLSGNTIYF.

The chain uses TRBV4-3 and TRBJ2-5, with 7 bases that match TRBD1. The J call could be wrong; TRBJ2-7 is a better fit for the DNA end. Germline V gene data show CDR1 as LGHNA and CDR2 as YSLEER. The CDR3 is made up of 15 amino acids. This CDR3 is CASSQDYGDRNEQYF. CDR3 bases: TGCGCCAGCAGCCAAGATTATGGGGACAGAAACGAGCAGTACTTC.

J is TRBJ1-2 and V is TRBV28, with 7 bases matching TRBD1. V was pared by 5 bases and J by 7 bases, with 7 bases of the junction left unmatched. Germline-derived CDR1 and CDR2 are MDHEN and SYDVKM. This CDR3 comprises 13 residues. CDR3 coding DNA: TGTGCCAGCAGTCCACCGGGACAGCGTGGCTACACCTTC. Translating it yields CASSPPGQRGYTF.

In its sample, this clone was seen once. The gene calls are TRBV4-3 and TRBJ2-3; D is perhaps TRBD1 (6 bases). The CDR3 consists of 16 residues. Deletions cut 2 bases from V and 2 bases from J, with 14 bases between. Looked up from germline, CDR1 is LGHNA and CDR2 is YSLEER. CDR3 sequence reads: CASSQQGTSHTDTQYF. CDR3 nucleotide sequence: TGCGCCAGCAGCCAACAAGGGACATCTCACACAGATACGCAGTATTTT.

The chain employs TRBV20-1 and TRBJ2-7; D unclear. V was shortened by 3 bases and J by 6 bases, with 9 bases between the two germline ends. This CDR3 has 11 amino acids. Germline CDR1 DFQATT, CDR2 SNEGSKA (reference sequence). CDR3 sequence reads: CSASWAAEQYF. The CDR3 DNA follows: TGCAGTGCTAGTTGGGCCGCCGAGCAGTACTTC.

The V call is TRBV7-9, the J call TRBJ2-5; unclear D gene. Germline V gene data show CDR1 as SEHNR and CDR2 as FQNEAQ (reference sequence). The ends were cut back, 6 bases at V and 3 bases at J, with 20 bases in the middle. This CDR3 spans 16 amino acids. The CDR3 loop is CASSLGQLVTKETQYF. The CDR3 coding sequence is TGTGCCAGCAGTCTAGGCCAACTCGTTACAAAAGAGACCCAGTACTTC.

The chain is built from TRBV27 and TRBJ2-7, with 8 bases that match TRBD1. Germline loops: CDR1 MNHEY, CDR2 SMNVEV (reference sequence). The CDR3 has 14 amino acids. Trimming took 5 bases from V and 6 from J; bases not matched to a gene: 9. CDR3 protein: CASSPGTGGSEQYF. The CDR3 DNA follows: TGTGCCAGCAGTCCCGGGACAGGAGGTAGCGAGCAGTACTTC.

The genes are TRBV7-6 and TRBJ2-7; 8 bases match TRBD2. The CDR3 has 16 amino acids. V lost 5 bases and J lost 4; bases outside the gene matches: 13. Germline lookup yields CDR1 SGHVS and CDR2 FNYEAQ. In nucleotides, the CDR3 is TGTGCCAGCAGCCCTTTGGGAGCGGGAGATATTTACGAGCAGTACTTC. Its translation: CASSPLGAGDIYEQYF.

The rearrangement joins TRBV25-1 to TRBJ2-7; D is ambiguous. This CDR3 has 13 residues. The V end was cut by 5 bases, the J end by 3 bases, with 11 bases between. Germline loops: CDR1 MGHDK, CDR2 SYGVNS. CDR3 nucleotide sequence: TGTGCCAGCAGTAACATCTTATACTACGAGCAGTACTTC. Encoded protein: CASSNILYYEQYF.

The chain employs TRBV6-1 and TRBJ1-1, with 7 bases matching TRBD1. V lost 5 bases and J lost 1; bases outside the gene matches: 7. The CDR3 runs 15 residues. CDR1 and CDR2 from the germline V gene are MNHNS and SASEGT. CDR3 bases: TGTGCCAGCAGTTTATCGACAGGGTGGAACACTGAAGCTTTCTTT. Protein: CASSLSTGWNTEAFF.

The chain joins TRBV10-2 to TRBJ1-1; D is uncertain. Per the germline V gene, CDR1 is WSHSY and CDR2 is SAAADI. Trimming removed 5 bases at V and 5 bases at J, with 12 bases between. The CDR3 length is 13 residues. CDR3 sequence (DNA): TGCGCCAGCAGTTATGCCCGAGGGACTGAAGCTTTCTTT. It yields the protein CASSYARGTEAFF.

The V call is TRBV28, the J call TRBJ2-3; 8 bases map to TRBD2. The CDR3 has 16 residues. Germline lookup yields CDR1 MDHEN and CDR2 SYDVKM. Unmatched junction bases numbered 11, after V lost 6 bases and J lost 3 bases. CDR3 sequence: CASSQTGTRGTDTQYF. The CDR3 DNA reads TGTGCCAGCAGCCAGACCGGGACTAGAGGTACAGATACGCAGTATTTT. The variable domain in full, completed from reference TRBV28 and TRBJ2-3, reads DVKVTQSSRYLVKRTGEKVFLECVQDMDHENMFWYRQDPGLGLRLIYFSYDVKMKEKGDIPEGYSVSREKKERFSLILESASTNQTSMYLCASSQTGTRGTDTQYFGPGTRLTVL.

The chain combines TRBV7-2 with TRBJ1-6; 9 positions agree with TRBD1. Per germline, CDR1 SGHTA and CDR2 FQGNSA. This CDR3 is built from 15 residues. V was pared by 4 bases and J by 11 bases, with 9 bases of the junction left unmatched. The DNA of the CDR3 is TGTGCCAGCAGCTACGCCGGGACAGGGACAGCACCCCTCCACTTT. Translated, it gives CASSYAGTGTAPLHF.

This sequence joins TRBV6-6 and TRBJ2-5; 12 nucleotides agree with TRBD2. Losses at the gene ends were 5 bases for V and 3 bases for J; bases not matched to a gene: 7. CDR1 MNHNY and CDR2 SVGAGI come from the germline V gene (reference sequence). This CDR3 has 16 amino acids. The CDR3 sequence: CASSPQTSGSKETQYF. The CDR3 nucleotides are TGTGCCAGCAGTCCACAGACTAGCGGGAGCAAAGAGACCCAGTACTTC.

The V gene is TRBV10-3, the J gene TRBJ2-3; 11 nucleotides agree with TRBD2. V trimming: 7 bases; J trimming: 1 base; junction bases outside the gene matches: 16. This CDR3 is built from 19 residues. Germline V gene lookup returns CDR1 ENHRY and CDR2 SYGVKD. CDR3 in amino acids: CAIKPGLAVREVGTDTQYF. CDR3 DNA sequence: TGTGCCATCAAACCGGGACTAGCGGTCCGAGAGGTGGGCACAGATACGCAGTATTTT.

This chain joins TRBV10-3 and TRBJ1-6; 8 bases are a match to TRBD1. This CDR3 region has 14 residues. V trimming: 6 bases; J trimming: 7 bases; junction bases outside the gene matches: 5. Germline assignment: CDR1 ENHRY and CDR2 SYGVKD. Written as DNA, the CDR3 is TGTGCCATCAGGCCGACAGGGGAAAATTCACCCCTCCACTTT. It translates to CAIRPTGENSPLHF.